The rows below give T cell receptor beta chains drawn from one sample of a study of blood T cell repertoires in COVID-19. Sequenced by immunoSEQ multiplex PCR; TCRdb stores in-frame clones only, minus some. The table lists about 400,000 clones, nearly 90% of them singletons. Source material: PBMCs or T cells enriched from blood (not recorded which). The source is a woman aged 40 to 50 with acute COVID-19. The CDR3 runs from the conserved cysteine through the conserved F or W. D genes are given only for firm matches. Size is omitted from some rows. Given values are once, few, many or a class for expanded clones.

CDR3aa | CDR3nt | v_gene | abundance | d_gene | j_gene
CASSFKPPGQGGSPLHF | TGTGCCAGCAGCTTCAAGCCCCCGGGACAGGGCGGTTCACCCCTCCACTTT | TRBV5-5 | NA | TRBD1 | TRBJ1-6
CASSWTGNGYTF | TGTGCCAGCAGCTGGACAGGGAATGGCTACACCTTC | TRBV5-8 | NA | TRBD1 | TRBJ1-2
CAISEARHTEAFF | TGTGCCATCAGTGAGGCGAGACATACCGAAGCTTTCTTT | TRBV10-3 | once | NA | TRBJ1-1
CASSMSGLSGGHGDTQYF | TGTGCCAGTAGTATGTCCGGTCTTAGCGGGGGCCATGGGGATACGCAGTATTTT | TRBV19 | NA | TRBD2 | TRBJ2-3
CATSDGTGPYEQYF | TGTGCCACCAGTGATGGGACAGGTCCCTACGAGCAGTACTTC | TRBV24-1 | NA | TRBD1 | TRBJ2-7
CASSIGSGGGNQPQHF | TGTGCCAGTAGTATAGGGTCAGGGGGCGGCAATCAGCCCCAGCATTTT | TRBV19 | NA | TRBD1 | TRBJ1-5
CASSQDQWRTPGGELFF | TGTGCCAGCAGCCAAGATCAGTGGAGGACGCCCGGAGGGGAGCTGTTTTTT | TRBV3-1/TRBV3-2 | NA | NA | TRBJ2-2
CASSLGPGEDEQFF | TGTGCCAGCAGCTTGGGGCCTGGGGAGGATGAGCAGTTCTTC | TRBV5-6 | NA | NA | TRBJ2-1
CASSLGQYEQYF | TGTGCCAGCAGCTTGGGGCAATACGAGCAGTACTTC | TRBV11-2 | NA | NA | TRBJ2-7
CASSQVIPRDRGAHGYTF | TGCGCCAGCAGCCAAGTAATACCCCGGGACAGGGGAGCCCATGGCTACACCTTC | TRBV4-1 | NA | TRBD1 | TRBJ1-2
CASSLDSSYGYTF | TGCGCCAGCAGCTTGGACAGCAGCTATGGCTACACCTTC | TRBV5-1 | NA | NA | TRBJ1-2
CASSPLTGTGGYTF | TGTGCCAGCAGTCCCCTTACTGGAACAGGCGGCTACACCTTC | TRBV27 | NA | NA | TRBJ1-2
CASSLARDSGANVLTF | TGTGCCAGCAGCTTAGCGAGAGACAGTGGGGCCAACGTCCTGACTTTC | TRBV7-9 | NA | NA | TRBJ2-6
CASSEGLAGGFTDTQYF | TGTGCCAGCAGTGAAGGACTAGCGGGGGGGTTCACAGATACGCAGTATTTT | TRBV2 | NA | TRBD2 | TRBJ2-3
CASSSFGTPSSEQFF | TGTGCCAGCAGCTCCTTCGGGACACCTTCCAGTGAGCAGTTCTTC | TRBV5-5 | once | NA | TRBJ2-1
CASSVGARIDTEAFF | TGTGCCAGCAGCGTAGGGGCCAGGATAGACACTGAAGCTTTCTTT | TRBV9 | NA | NA | TRBJ1-1
CASTVNNSPLHF | TGTGCCAGCACCGTTAATAATTCACCCCTCCACTTT | TRBV7-9 | NA | NA | TRBJ1-6
CATSRDSGRQTNYGYTF | TGTGCCACCAGCAGAGATAGCGGGAGACAGACTAACTATGGCTACACCTTC | TRBV15 | NA | NA | TRBJ1-2
CASSLGQGTSYGYTF | TGTGCCAGCAGTCTAGGACAGGGGACGTCCTATGGCTACACCTTC | TRBV27 | NA | TRBD1 | TRBJ1-2
CASSINRYNYGYTF | TGTGCCAGCAGTATCAACAGGTATAACTATGGCTACACCTTC | TRBV27 | NA | NA | TRBJ1-2
CASNPTSTDTQYF | TGTGCCAGCAACCCTACTAGCACAGATACGCAGTATTTT | TRBV7-9 | NA | NA | TRBJ2-3
CASSSGGSYYEQYF | TGTGCCAGCAGTTCAGGGGGATCCTACTACGAGCAGTACTTC | TRBV27 | NA | TRBD1 | TRBJ2-7
CASSPWGQGVGEQFF | TGCGCCAGCAGCCCATGGGGACAGGGAGTAGGTGAGCAGTTCTTC | TRBV4-1 | NA | TRBD1 | TRBJ2-1
CASSLNRAQVGYTF | TGTGCCAGCAGTTTGAACAGGGCCCAGGTTGGCTACACCTTC | TRBV27 | NA | NA | TRBJ1-2
CASSLDRGMNEKLFF | TGCGCCAGCAGCTTGGATAGGGGGATGAATGAAAAACTGTTTTTT | TRBV5-1 | NA | NA | TRBJ1-4
CASSLTRTISGNTIYF | TGTGCCAGCAGCTTAACCCGGACAATCTCTGGAAACACCATATATTTT | TRBV7-9 | NA | NA | TRBJ1-3